The TCR beta chain under discussion was sequenced for a study of CD8 T cells in ankylosing spondylitis. Broader study findings: The study identified a TCR beta motif of under ten highly homologous variants that appeared characteristic of ankylosing spondylitis blood. According to the report, clones linked to the disease were significantly enriched in matched synovial fluid samples taken from ankylosing spondylitis patients.

5'-RACE, quantitative and with molecular barcodes, yielded the TCR beta libraries. TCRdb re-analysed the 5' RACE reads in MiXCR, keeping a single row per CDR3 protein. The sample holds some 200,000 distinct CDR3 sequences, about 26% seen once. Turning to this clonotype: Its antigen is unidentified.

The sequenced sample was blood, either unsorted or a sorted T cell fraction (not recorded which). The TCR sequence derives from a male donor with ankylosing spondylitis or in good health (not recorded which).

The CDR3 loop is CASSIGRTSGSGYEQYF. DNA of the CDR3: TGTGCCAGTAGTATTGGCCGGACTAGCGGGAGTGGTTACGAGCAGTACTTC. The V gene is TRBV19, the J gene TRBJ2-7, with TRBD2 matching over 13 bases. The CDR3 has 17 amino acids. The trim removed 3 bases at V and 4 bases at J, leaving 9 bases unmatched. CDR1 is LNHDA, CDR2 SQIVND, per germline (reference sequence).